These 28 T cell receptor beta chains originate from one sample sequenced in a study of blood T cell repertoires in COVID-19. Clones were read by immunoSEQ multiplex PCR, and TCRdb kept only the in-frame ones, dropping some. The data show approximately 130,000 clones, roughly 79% seen once. The sequencing sample was made of peripheral blood. These receptor sequences come from a human donor in a cohort sampled during active COVID-19.

The rearrangement joins TRBV19 to TRBJ2-2; D might be TRBD2 (5 bases). V gave up 5 bases and J gave up 4 bases, with 20 bases separating them. The CDR3 runs 17 residues. Germline V CDR1 and CDR2: LNHDA, SQIVND (reference sequence). The CDR3 sequence is CASSPRGWERVTGELFF. CDR3 nucleotide sequence: TGTGCCAGTAGTCCCCGCGGGTGGGAAAGGGTCACCGGGGAGCTGTTTTTT.

The rearrangement uses TRBV5-6 and TRBJ2-5, with D possibly TRBD1 on 6 matching bases. The germline CDR1 and CDR2 sequences are SGHDT and YYEEEE. Trimming cost V 3 bases and J 0 bases, with 12 bases left between them. The CDR3 runs 15 residues. This CDR3 is CASSYPQGYQETQYF. The CDR3 DNA is TGTGCCAGCAGCTACCCACAGGGCTACCAAGAGACCCAGTACTTC.

The chain carries TRBV7-8 and TRBJ1-1; no firm D call. V dropped 5 bases and J dropped 4 bases, with 17 bases sitting between them. This CDR3 region has 15 residues. Germline CDR1 and CDR2: SGHVS and FQNEAQ. Here the CDR3 reads CASSNQRRRSTEAFF. The CDR3, as DNA: TGTGCCAGCAGCAACCAGAGGCGCCGAAGCACTGAAGCTTTCTTT.

The gene calls are TRBV28 and TRBJ2-3; D uncertain. Looked up from germline, CDR1 is MDHEN and CDR2 is SYDVKM. V dropped 6 bases and J dropped 2 bases, with 15 bases sitting between them. CDR3 size: 15 residues. CDR3 region: CASSLTKAFTDTQYF. The CDR3, as DNA: TGTGCCAGCAGCCTGACAAAGGCTTTCACAGATACGCAGTATTTT.

Points on this clone: Different DNA sequences within this sample yield the same CDR3. J is TRBJ1-2 and V is TRBV2; 10 bases line up with TRBD1. Unmatched junction bases numbered 1, after V lost 4 bases and J lost 5 bases. Germline assignment: CDR1 SNHLY and CDR2 FYNNEI. The CDR3 spans 13 residues. The CDR3 DNA sequence: TGTGCCAGCAGTGGGACAGGGGGATATGGCTACACCTTC. Amino acid sequence: CASSGTGGYGYTF.

The V gene is TRBV28, the J gene TRBJ2-7; TRBD1 is a possible D gene (6 bases). The CDR3 runs 14 residues. V was cut by 3 bases and J by 5 bases, with 14 bases left in between. The germline CDR1 and CDR2 sequences are MDHEN and SYDVKM. CDR3 sequence reads: CASSFRGRGNEQYF. In DNA form, the CDR3 reads TGTGCCAGCAGTTTTCGAGGCAGGGGAAACGAGCAGTACTTC. The full variable domain, completed using reference TRBV28 and TRBJ2-7, is DVKVTQSSRYLVKRTGEKVFLECVQDMDHENMFWYRQDPGLGLRLIYFSYDVKMKEKGDIPEGYSVSREKKERFSLILESASTNQTSMYLCASSFRGRGNEQYFGPGTRLTVT.

The rearrangement links TRBV6-5 to TRBJ1-1, with 8 bases lining up with TRBD1. The germline gives CDR1 MNHEY, CDR2 SVGAGI. With V trimmed by 5 bases and J by 9 bases, 11 bases remained unmatched. The CDR3 contains 14 residues. The CDR3 sequence: CASSKTPDRVQAFF. The CDR3 DNA follows: TGTGCCAGCAGTAAAACACCGGACAGGGTTCAAGCTTTCTTT.

The genes are TRBV5-1 and TRBJ1-1, with no clear D. The CDR3 loop spans 13 amino acids. Per germline, CDR1 SGHRS and CDR2 YFSETQ. The V gene lost 2 bases and the J gene lost 3 bases, with 8 bases spanning the gap. CDR3 DNA sequence: TGCGCCAGCAGCTTCAACGCGGACACTGAAGCTTTCTTT. This encodes CASSFNADTEAFF.

This sequence joins TRBV5-4 and TRBJ2-2; D ambiguous. The CDR3 totals 16 residues. Germline CDR1 is SGHNT and CDR2 is YYREEE (reference sequence). Trimming pared 4 bases from V and 0 bases from J, leaving 13 bases between. CDR3: CASSPPAVANTGELFF. The CDR3 region has the DNA TGTGCCAGCAGCCCCCCGGCGGTAGCGAACACCGGGGAGCTGTTTTTT.

This clone occurred once. Written as DNA, the CDR3 is TGTGCCAGCAGGTACAGGGGGGATAGCAATCAGCCCCAGCATTTT. Translated: CASRYRGDSNQPQHF. The chain combines TRBV28 with TRBJ1-5, with TRBD1 matching over 8 bases. The V and J ends lost 6 bases and 0 bases, in that order; junction bases with no gene match: 4. The CDR3 length is 15 residues. CDR1 and CDR2 from the germline V gene are MDHEN and SYDVKM.

The V gene is TRBV5-6, the J gene TRBJ1-1, with D unclear. Between the trimmed V and J ends, which lost 4 bases and 4 bases, there was a span of 8 bases. CDR1 is SGHDT and CDR2 is YYEEEE in the germline V gene. The CDR3 spans 12 residues. The CDR3 region has the DNA TGTGCCAGCAGCCGGGTGGCCACTGAAGCTTTCTTT. It is translated as CASSRVATEAFF.

The V and J genes are TRBV11-2 and TRBJ2-1; D might be TRBD1 (6 bases). The V gene's germline CDR1 is SGHAT and CDR2 FQNNGV. V dropped 0 bases and J dropped 3 bases, with 9 bases sitting between them. The CDR3 runs 15 residues. The CDR3 bases are TGTGCCAGCAGCTTAGAATGGACAGACTACAATGAGCAGTTCTTC. This gives the protein CASSLEWTDYNEQFF. Full variable domain (remainder filled in from reference TRBV11-2 and TRBJ2-1): EAGVAQSPRYKIIEKRQSVAFWCNPISGHATLYWYQQILGQGPKLLIQFQNNGVVDDSQLPKDRFSAERLKGVDSTLKIQPAKLEDSAVYLCASSLEWTDYNEQFFGPGTRLTVL.

The CDR3 protein is CASSLPGQGAEAFF. CDR3 in DNA: TGTGCCAGCAGCTTGCCGGGACAGGGAGCTGAAGCTTTCTTT. The gene calls are TRBV7-9 and TRBJ1-1; 9 bases line up with TRBD1. The length of the CDR3 is 14 residues. V dropped 3 bases and J dropped 6; count of bases not matched to a gene: 5. The V gene's germline CDR1 is SEHNR and CDR2 FQNEAQ (reference sequence).

The chain has TRBV5-1 and TRBJ1-4; 8 nucleotides align to TRBD1. CDR1 SGHRS and CDR2 YFSETQ come from the germline V gene. The CDR3 has 13 residues. V shed 5 bases and J 7 bases; nucleotides not matched to a gene: 4. Here the CDR3 reads CASRTGEGEKLFF. In DNA form, the CDR3 reads TGCGCCAGCAGGACAGGGGAGGGTGAAAAACTGTTTTTT.

The gene calls are TRBV6-5 and TRBJ1-6; tentative D call: TRBD1 (6 bases). Deletions cut 4 bases from V and 0 bases from J, with 10 bases between. The germline V gene encodes CDR1 MNHEY and CDR2 SVGAGI. The CDR3 has 16 amino acids. The CDR3 nucleotides read TGTGCCAGCAGTTCCGGACAGAACTCCTATAATTCACCCCTCCACTTT. This translates into CASSSGQNSYNSPLHF.

The J gene is TRBJ2-3, the V gene TRBV6-6; D is possibly TRBD1 (7 bases). The V and J ends lost 10 bases and 3 bases respectively, with 17 bases between them. This CDR3 contains 14 residues. Germline values: CDR1 MNHNY, CDR2 SVGAGI (reference sequence). The CDR3 reads CAILRQGGTDTQYF. The CDR3 bases are TGTGCCATTCTAAGACAGGGAGGAACAGATACGCAGTATTTT.

The CDR3 reads CAWSVGLYSGEKLFF. DNA of the CDR3: TGTGCCTGGAGTGTTGGCCTCTATTCGGGTGAAAAACTGTTTTTT. V gene TRBV30 combines with J gene TRBJ1-4; no clear D. Deletions cut 0 bases from V and 7 bases from J, with 15 bases between. The CDR3 totals 15 residues. CDR1 is GTSNPN and CDR2 is SVGIG in the germline V gene (reference sequence).

The chain is built from TRBV10-3 and TRBJ1-5; 7 positions agree with TRBD1. Trimming took 10 bases from V and 0 from J; bases not matched to a gene: 12. The CDR3 is made up of 16 amino acids. Germline-derived CDR1 and CDR2 are ENHRY and SYGVKD. The CDR3 protein is CATSGDSPNSNQPQHF. DNA of the CDR3: TGTGCCACCTCGGGGGACAGTCCCAATAGCAATCAGCCCCAGCATTTT.

This clone turned up a few times. The J gene is TRBJ2-7, the V gene TRBV28; D gene uncertain. CDR1 is MDHEN, CDR2 SYDVKM, per germline. The CDR3 is 14 amino acids. The V gene lost 5 bases and the J gene lost 8 bases, with 19 bases spanning the gap. The CDR3: CASSNTLAAEKQYF. CDR3 DNA: TGTGCCAGCAGTAACACACTGGCGGCTGAGAAGCAGTACTTC. Looking up the rest from reference TRBV28 and TRBJ2-7 gives the full variable domain: DVKVTQSSRYLVKRTGEKVFLECVQDMDHENMFWYRQDPGLGLRLIYFSYDVKMKEKGDIPEGYSVSREKKERFSLILESASTNQTSMYLCASSNTLAAEKQYFGPGTRLTVT.

The chain couples TRBV5-1 to TRBJ2-1; TRBD1 matches at 7 bases. Germline V CDR1 and CDR2: SGHRS, YFSETQ. V was clipped by 3 bases and J by 1 base; unmatched bases: 4. The length of the CDR3 is 15 residues. Here the CDR3 DNA reads TGCGCCAGCAGCTCGACAGGGCCTTCCTACAATGAGCAGTTCTTC. This encodes CASSSTGPSYNEQFF.

The chain employs TRBV5-4 and TRBJ2-3, with 8 positions matching TRBD2. CDR1 is SGHNT and CDR2 is YYREEE in the germline V gene (reference sequence). Trimming took 10 bases from V and 1 from J; bases not matched to a gene: 17. The CDR3 spans 17 residues. CDR3 bases: TGTGCCTCAAAACGGGGGGGGTTTAGGGCTGGCACAGATACGCAGTATTTT. Translation gives CASKRGGFRAGTDTQYF.

CDR3 residues: CASSEHEAGGYTDTQYF. CDR3 sequence (DNA): TGTGCCAGCAGTGAACATGAAGCGGGGGGTTACACAGATACGCAGTATTTT. The rearrangement links TRBV2 to TRBJ2-3, with 9 positions matching TRBD2. Germline CDR1 SNHLY, CDR2 FYNNEI. V was clipped by 2 bases and J by 2 bases; unmatched bases: 8. The CDR3 consists of 17 residues.

On this clone: The same CDR3 is also encoded by other DNA sequences in this sample. The rearrangement joins TRBV30 to TRBJ1-2; possibly TRBD1 for D (6 bases). The V gene's germline CDR1 is GTSNPN and CDR2 SVGIG (reference sequence). The CDR3 is 14 residues long. V lost 0 bases and J 4 bases, leaving 12 bases between the germline ends. CDR3 amino acids: CAWSVLGRGYGYTF. DNA of the CDR3: TGTGCCTGGAGTGTATTGGGCAGGGGCTATGGCTACACCTTC. Full variable domain (remainder filled in from reference TRBV30 and TRBJ1-2): SQTIHQWPATLVQPVGSPLSLECTVEGTSNPNLYWYRQAAGRGLQLLFYSVGIGQISSEVPQNLSASRPQDRQFILSSKKLLLSDSGFYLCAWSVLGRGYGYTFGSGTRLTVV.

The chain uses TRBV11-2 and TRBJ2-1; 7 positions agree with TRBD1. The CDR3 totals 15 residues. Germline V CDR1 and CDR2: SGHAT, FQNNGV. J was trimmed by 4 bases and V by 5 bases; bases with no gene match: 8. CDR3 residues: CASSPTGDVYNEQFF. For the CDR3, the DNA is TGTGCCAGCAGCCCAACAGGGGACGTTTACAATGAGCAGTTCTTC.

V is TRBV28 and J is TRBJ2-7; D is possibly TRBD1 (7 bases). Germline V CDR1 and CDR2: MDHEN, SYDVKM. The CDR3 loop spans 16 amino acids. The V end was cut by 4 bases, the J end by 3 bases, with 19 bases between. CDR3 amino acids: CASSSGLGQLSYEQYF. For the CDR3, the DNA is TGTGCCAGCAGTTCGGGACTGGGACAGCTTAGCTACGAGCAGTACTTC.

J is TRBJ2-1 and V is TRBV7-2, with D possibly TRBD2 on 7 matching bases. V dropped 1 base and J dropped 4 bases, with 14 bases sitting between them. Germline loops: CDR1 SGHTA, CDR2 FQGNSA. The CDR3 sequence is 16 residues long. The DNA for the CDR3 is TGTGCCAGCAGCTTAGAGGAGGGGGGGTTTTACAATGAGCAGTTCTTC. Protein product: CASSLEEGGFYNEQFF.

The V gene is TRBV9, the J gene TRBJ2-7, with 8 bases matching TRBD1. Germline V gene sequence: CDR1 SGDLS, CDR2 YYNGEE. The CDR3 is 16 amino acids. The ends lost 0 bases at V and 3 bases at J; junction bases unmatched: 8. In nucleotides, the CDR3 is TGTGCCAGCAGCGTAGGAGGGGACAGGTCGCTCTACGAGCAGTACTTC. This sequence encodes CASSVGGDRSLYEQYF.

The V and J genes are TRBV14 and TRBJ2-7; 9 nucleotides match TRBD1. Germline CDR1 and CDR2: SGHDN and FVKESK. J lost 7 bases, V lost 1 base, and 11 bases had no gene match. CDR3 length equals 16 residues. The CDR3 DNA sequence: TGTGCCAGCAGCCAAGTGTGGACAGGGGTGAAGTATGAGCAGTACTTC. Translation gives CASSQVWTGVKYEQYF.